This T cell receptor beta chain was sequenced during a study of T cells after posttransplantation cyclophosphamide. Sequencing used immunoSEQ multiplex PCR; TCRdb keeps in-frame clones, though not all of them. Of more than 60,000 clones in the sample, 80% to 95% were seen once. In germline, CDR1 is SGHAT, CDR2 FQNNGV. J was trimmed by 8 bases and V by 8 bases; bases with no gene match: 14. This CDR3 has 15 residues. This chain uses TRBV11-2 with TRBJ2-1, with TRBD1 matching over 8 bases. This TCR derives from a woman aged 25-40 years in good health and a related stem cell transplant donor. What was sequenced was PBMCs. The CDR3: CASLTGQGNLDEQFF. The CDR3 DNA reads as TGTGCCAGCTTAACCGGACAGGGAAACTTGGATGAGCAGTTCTTC.